The 5 T cell receptor beta chains below come from one sample, sequenced in a study of T cell changes during pregnancy in multiple sclerosis. Only in-frame clones appear in the TCRdb table, and some are missing; sequencing was by immunoSEQ multiplex PCR. Of 70,000 to 85,000 clones listed, 90% to 95% were seen once; the top ten hold 1.4%. This specimen was peripheral blood, taken before pregnancy. These receptors all come from a female donor with multiple sclerosis, enrolled in a pregnancy study.

The genes are TRBV15 and TRBJ1-1; the match to TRBD1 covers 7 bases. The CDR3 is 16 residues long. Germline CDR1 LNHNV, CDR2 YYDKDF (reference sequence). Unmatched junction bases numbered 14, after V lost 5 bases and J lost 5 bases. Here the CDR3 reads CATSPNKGTAGTEAFF. CDR3 bases: TGTGCCACCAGCCCTAATAAAGGGACAGCTGGGACTGAAGCTTTCTTT.

The chain has TRBV7-8 and TRBJ1-4; D remains ambiguous. The CDR3 contains 13 residues. V was cut by 1 base and J by 10 bases, with 10 bases left in between. Germline CDR1 is SGHVS and CDR2 is FQNEAQ. In DNA, the CDR3 is TGTGCCAGCAGCTTAGGAGGTGACCTAAAACTGTTTTTT. This sequence encodes CASSLGGDLKLFF.

J is TRBJ1-2 and V is TRBV11-2, with TRBD1 matching over 9 bases. The CDR3 is made up of 15 amino acids. V shed 4 bases and J 4 bases; nucleotides not matched to a gene: 7. Germline V lookup: CDR1 SGHAT, CDR2 FQNNGV. CDR3 in amino acids: CASSSGQGRSYGYTF. In DNA form, the CDR3 reads TGTGCCAGCAGCTCTGGACAGGGGCGCAGCTATGGCTACACCTTC.

The chain carries TRBV6-5 and TRBJ2-1; 11 nucleotides match TRBD2. Germline trimming cut 5 bases from V and 7 bases from J; bases unmatched to any gene: 7. The CDR3 consists of 15 residues. Germline CDR1 and CDR2: MNHEY and SVGAGI. The CDR3 sequence: CASSPTSGGWNEQFF. The DNA for the CDR3 is TGTGCCAGCAGTCCAACTAGCGGGGGATGGAATGAGCAGTTCTTC.

The chain links TRBV15 to TRBJ2-5; D possibly corresponds to TRBD1 (6 bases). Germline CDR1 and CDR2: LNHNV and YYDKDF (reference sequence). The CDR3 has 14 residues. V was cut by 3 bases and J by 2 bases, with 10 bases left in between. The CDR3 is CATSSWTDQETQYF. The CDR3 DNA sequence: TGTGCCACCAGCAGCTGGACAGATCAAGAGACCCAGTACTTC.